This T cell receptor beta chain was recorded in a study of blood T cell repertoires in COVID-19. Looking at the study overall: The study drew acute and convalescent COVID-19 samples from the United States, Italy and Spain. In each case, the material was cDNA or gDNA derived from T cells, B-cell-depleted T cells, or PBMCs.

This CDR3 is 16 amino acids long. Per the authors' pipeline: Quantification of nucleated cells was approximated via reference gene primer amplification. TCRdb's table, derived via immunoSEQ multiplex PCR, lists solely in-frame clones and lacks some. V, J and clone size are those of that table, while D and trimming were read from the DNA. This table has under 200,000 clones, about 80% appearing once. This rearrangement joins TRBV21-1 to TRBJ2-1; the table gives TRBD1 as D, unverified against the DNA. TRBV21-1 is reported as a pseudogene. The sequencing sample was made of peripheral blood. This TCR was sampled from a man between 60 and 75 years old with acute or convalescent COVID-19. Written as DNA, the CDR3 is TGTGCCAGCTCCTGCAGGGGTTCGAAGGCGTACAATGAGCAGTTCTTC. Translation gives CASSCRGSKAYNEQFF.